The present T cell receptor beta chain was sequenced within a study of blood T cell repertoires in COVID-19. On the study more broadly: Nucleic acid was either cDNA or gDNA, and it came from T cells, B-cell-depleted T cells, or PBMCs.

The authors' processing: Estimation of nucleated cell counts relied on the amplification of reference gene primers. TCRdb's table, derived via immunoSEQ multiplex PCR, lists solely in-frame clones and lacks some. Clone size and the V and J calls come from that table; the DNA yielded D and trimming. This table has more than 95,000 clones, 85% appearing once. The V and J ends lost 8 bases and 2 bases, in that order; junction bases with no gene match: 4. The CDR3 totals 13 residues. The V call is TRBV23-1, the J call TRBJ2-7; TRBD1 matches at 9 bases. TRBV23-1 falls under the ORF class, with uncertain function. The sample taken for sequencing was peripheral blood. This clonotype was obtained from a woman older than 75 with acute or convalescent COVID-19. The CDR3 loop reads CASLRTGAYEQYV. The CDR3 DNA reads TGCGCCAGCCTCCGGACAGGGGCCTACGAGCAGTACGTC.